The source of this T cell receptor beta chain is a study of tissue T cells after allogeneic stem cell transplantation. Germline CDR1 reads SQVTM; CDR2 reads ANQGSEA. The germline V and J ends were trimmed by 4 bases and 7 bases, with 13 bases remaining between them. This CDR3 spans 12 amino acids. This table comes from immunoSEQ multiplex PCR, and its TCRdb copy is limited to in-frame clones, with some not included. The sample lists 450 to 750 clones; nearly 80% were seen once. The sequences come from ileal tissue, collected at autopsy. The chain combines TRBV29-1 with TRBJ1-2; D ambiguous. The source is a female patient aged 18 to 49 with steroid-refractory graft-versus-host disease after an allogeneic stem cell transplant. A share of the T cells may be of graft donor origin. The CDR3 here is CSVGGLRGGYTF. The DNA of the CDR3 is TGCAGCGTTGGTGGATTACGGGGTGGCTACACCTTC.